Described below is a single T cell receptor beta chain sequence and its context. The study ran its PCR with 60 Vbeta and 13 Jbeta primers. Sequencing was performed with immunoSEQ multiplex PCR; in TCRdb, only in-frame clones are kept and a portion is missing. The sample gives 150,000 to 200,000 clones, about 80% of which show up once; roughly 9.7% is in the top ten. These data originate in a study of cytomegalovirus exposure and HLA in healthy donors. Trimming at V came to 6 bases and at J to 2 bases, leaving 7 bases not matched to a gene. The CDR3 is made up of 14 amino acids. Germline V gene data show CDR1 as MNHNS and CDR2 as SASEGT.

V usage is TRBV6-1 and J usage is TRBJ2-7, with 7 bases identical to TRBD1. Sequencing input: PBMCs. This clonotype was sampled from a man younger than 30 in good health and CMV-seropositive. The CDR3 bases are TGTGCCAGCAGCGACGGACAGGATCCCTACGAGCAGTACTTC. As protein: CASSDGQDPYEQYF.